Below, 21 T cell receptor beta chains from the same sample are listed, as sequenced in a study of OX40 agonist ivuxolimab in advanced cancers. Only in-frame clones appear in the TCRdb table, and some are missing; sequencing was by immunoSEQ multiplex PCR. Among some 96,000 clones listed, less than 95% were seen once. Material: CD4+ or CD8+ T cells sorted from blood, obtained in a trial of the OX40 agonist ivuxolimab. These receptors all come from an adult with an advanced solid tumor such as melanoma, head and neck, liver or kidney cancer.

The CDR3 reads CASSYSGGETEAFF. As DNA, the CDR3 is TGTGCCAGCAGTTACTCAGGGGGCGAAACTGAAGCTTTCTTT. The J gene is TRBJ1-1, the V gene TRBV27; 8 bases align to TRBD1. This CDR3 has 14 residues. With 4 bases clipped from V and 5 bases from J, the junction kept 6 bases outside the gene matches. Germline CDR1 MNHEY, CDR2 SMNVEV (reference sequence).

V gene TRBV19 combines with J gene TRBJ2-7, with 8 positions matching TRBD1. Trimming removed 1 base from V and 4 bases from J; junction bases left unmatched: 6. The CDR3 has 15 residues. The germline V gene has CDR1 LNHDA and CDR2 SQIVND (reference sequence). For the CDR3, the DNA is TGTGCCAGTAGTATAGTGGCAGGGGGCAGGTACGAGCAGTACTTC. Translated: CASSIVAGGRYEQYF.

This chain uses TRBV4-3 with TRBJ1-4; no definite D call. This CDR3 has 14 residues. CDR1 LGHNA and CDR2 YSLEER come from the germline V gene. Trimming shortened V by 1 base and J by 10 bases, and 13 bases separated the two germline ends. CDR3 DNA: TGCGCCAGCAGCCAAGTCGAGTGGGAAGGAAAACTGTTTTTT. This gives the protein CASSQVEWEGKLFF.

The CDR3 region is CASSTDRGDEQYF. In DNA form, the CDR3 reads TGTGCCAGTAGTACGGACCGGGGGGACGAGCAGTACTTC. This chain connects TRBV19 to TRBJ2-7; 7 bases are a match to TRBD2. Germline CDR1 and CDR2: LNHDA and SQIVND (reference sequence). CDR3 length equals 13 residues. The ends lost 4 bases at V and 5 bases at J; junction bases unmatched: 5.

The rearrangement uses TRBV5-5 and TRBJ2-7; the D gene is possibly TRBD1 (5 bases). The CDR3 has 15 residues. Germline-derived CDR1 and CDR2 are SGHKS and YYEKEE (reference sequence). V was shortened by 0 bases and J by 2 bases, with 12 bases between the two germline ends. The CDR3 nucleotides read TGTGCCAGCAGCTTGGCCGACAGTACTCCCTACGAGCAGTACTTC. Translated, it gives CASSLADSTPYEQYF.

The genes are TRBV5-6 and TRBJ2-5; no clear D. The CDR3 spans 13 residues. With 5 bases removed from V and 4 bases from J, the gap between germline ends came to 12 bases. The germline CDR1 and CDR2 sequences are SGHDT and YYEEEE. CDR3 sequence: CASSVGPLETQYF. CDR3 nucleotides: TGTGCCAGCAGTGTTGGCCCCCTAGAGACCCAGTACTTC.

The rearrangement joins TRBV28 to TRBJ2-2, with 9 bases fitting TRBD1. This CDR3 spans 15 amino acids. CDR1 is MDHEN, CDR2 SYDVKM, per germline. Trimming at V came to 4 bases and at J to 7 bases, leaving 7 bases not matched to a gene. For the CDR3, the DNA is TGTGCCAGCAGTTGGGGACAGGGATTCGTCGGGGAGCTGTTTTTT. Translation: CASSWGQGFVGELFF.

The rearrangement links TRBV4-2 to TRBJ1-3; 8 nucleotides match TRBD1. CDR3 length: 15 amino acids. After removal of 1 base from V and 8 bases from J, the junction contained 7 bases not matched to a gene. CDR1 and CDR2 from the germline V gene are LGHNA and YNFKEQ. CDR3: CASSQVWQGADTIYF. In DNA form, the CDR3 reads TGTGCCAGCAGCCAAGTGTGGCAGGGGGCGGACACCATATATTTT.

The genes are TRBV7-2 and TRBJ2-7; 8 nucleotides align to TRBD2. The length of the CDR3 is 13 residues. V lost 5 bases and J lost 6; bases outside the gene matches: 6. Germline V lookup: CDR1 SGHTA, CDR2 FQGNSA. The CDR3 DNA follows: TGTGCCAGCAGCGCCGGGCGGGAGGCCGAGCAGTACTTC. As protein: CASSAGREAEQYF.

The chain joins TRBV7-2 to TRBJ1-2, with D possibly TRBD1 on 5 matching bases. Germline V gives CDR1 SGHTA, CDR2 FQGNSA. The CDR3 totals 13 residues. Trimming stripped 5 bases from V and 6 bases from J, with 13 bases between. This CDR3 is CASSPNGGNGYTF. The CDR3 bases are TGTGCCAGCAGCCCTAATGGGGGGAATGGCTACACCTTC. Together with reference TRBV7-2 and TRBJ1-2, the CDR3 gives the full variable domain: GAGVSQSPSNKVTEKGKDVELRCDPISGHTALYWYRQSLGQGLEFLIYFQGNSAPDKSGLPSDRFSAERTGGSVSTLTIQRTQQEDSAVYLCASSPNGGNGYTFGSGTRLTVV.

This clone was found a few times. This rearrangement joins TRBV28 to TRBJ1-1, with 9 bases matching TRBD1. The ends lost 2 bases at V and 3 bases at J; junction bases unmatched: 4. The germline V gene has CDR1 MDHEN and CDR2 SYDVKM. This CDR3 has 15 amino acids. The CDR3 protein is CASSLNRGLDTEAFF. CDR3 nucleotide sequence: TGTGCCAGCAGTTTAAACAGGGGGCTGGACACTGAAGCTTTCTTT.

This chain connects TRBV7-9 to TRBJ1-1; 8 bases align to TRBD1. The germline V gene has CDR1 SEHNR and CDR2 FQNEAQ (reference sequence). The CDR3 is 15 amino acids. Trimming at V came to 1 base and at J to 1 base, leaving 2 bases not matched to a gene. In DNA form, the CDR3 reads TGTGCCAGCAGCTTAGGGGACAGGACGAACACTGAAGCTTTCTTT. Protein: CASSLGDRTNTEAFF.

This chain's CDR3 is CASSYSQGVPQETQYF. The CDR3 DNA reads TGTGCCAGCAGTTACTCCCAAGGGGTACCCCAAGAGACCCAGTACTTC. This chain joins TRBV6-6 and TRBJ2-5; TRBD1 might be the D (5 bases). The length of the CDR3 is 16 residues. Trimming removed 0 bases from V and 1 base from J, with 12 bases in between. The germline V gene encodes CDR1 MNHNY and CDR2 SVGAGI (reference sequence).

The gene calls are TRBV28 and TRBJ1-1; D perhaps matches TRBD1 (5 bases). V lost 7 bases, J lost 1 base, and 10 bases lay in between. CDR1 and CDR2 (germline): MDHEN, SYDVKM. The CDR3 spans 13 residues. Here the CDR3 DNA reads TGTGCCAGCACCCCAGGGAAGAACACTGAAGCTTTCTTT. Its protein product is CASTPGKNTEAFF. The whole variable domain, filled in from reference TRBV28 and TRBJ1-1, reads DVKVTQSSRYLVKRTGEKVFLECVQDMDHENMFWYRQDPGLGLRLIYFSYDVKMKEKGDIPEGYSVSREKKERFSLILESASTNQTSMYLCASTPGKNTEAFFGQGTRLTVV.

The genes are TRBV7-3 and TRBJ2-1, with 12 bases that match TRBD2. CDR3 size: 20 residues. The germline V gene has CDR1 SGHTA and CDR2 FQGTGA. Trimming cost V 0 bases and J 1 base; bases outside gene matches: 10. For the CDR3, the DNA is TGTGCCAGCAGCTTAACCGGGTCTAGCGGGAGGGCTGGGTCCTACAATGAGCAGTTCTTC. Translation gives CASSLTGSSGRAGSYNEQFF.

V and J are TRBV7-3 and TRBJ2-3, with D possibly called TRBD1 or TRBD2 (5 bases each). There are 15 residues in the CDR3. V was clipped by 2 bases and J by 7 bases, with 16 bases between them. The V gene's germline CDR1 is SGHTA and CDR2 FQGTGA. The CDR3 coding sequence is TGTGCCAGCAGCTTATTGGGGGAGATTCGGAATACGCAGTATTTT. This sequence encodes CASSLLGEIRNTQYF.

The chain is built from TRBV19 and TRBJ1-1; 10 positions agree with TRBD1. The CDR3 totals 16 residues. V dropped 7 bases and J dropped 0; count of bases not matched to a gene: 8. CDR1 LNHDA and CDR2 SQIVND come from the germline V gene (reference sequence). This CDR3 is CASMRRQGALNTEAFF. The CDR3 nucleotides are TGTGCCAGTATGAGGAGACAGGGGGCTTTGAACACTGAAGCTTTCTTT.

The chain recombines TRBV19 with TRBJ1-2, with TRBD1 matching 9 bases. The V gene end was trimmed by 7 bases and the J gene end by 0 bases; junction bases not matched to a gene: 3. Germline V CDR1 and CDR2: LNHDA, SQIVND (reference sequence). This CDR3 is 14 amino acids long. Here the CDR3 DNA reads TGTGCCAGTACCAGGGACAGGGCTAACTATGGCTACACCTTC. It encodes CASTRDRANYGYTF.

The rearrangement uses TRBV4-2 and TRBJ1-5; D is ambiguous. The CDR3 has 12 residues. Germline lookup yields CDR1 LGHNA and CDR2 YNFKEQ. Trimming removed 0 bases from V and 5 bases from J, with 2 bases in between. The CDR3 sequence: CASSQDHQPQHF. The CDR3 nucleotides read TGTGCCAGCAGCCAAGATCATCAGCCCCAGCATTTT.

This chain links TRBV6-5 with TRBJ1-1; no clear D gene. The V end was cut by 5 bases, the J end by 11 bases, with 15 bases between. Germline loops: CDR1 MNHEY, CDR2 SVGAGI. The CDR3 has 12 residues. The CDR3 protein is CASSRTPTAAFF. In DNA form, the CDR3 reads TGTGCCAGCAGTAGGACCCCTACCGCGGCTTTCTTT.

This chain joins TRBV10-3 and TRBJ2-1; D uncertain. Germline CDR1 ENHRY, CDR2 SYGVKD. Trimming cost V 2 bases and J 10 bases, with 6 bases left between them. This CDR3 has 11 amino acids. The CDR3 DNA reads TGTGCCATCAGTGAGAACGGGGAGCAGTTCTTC. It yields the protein CAISENGEQFF.